This TCR beta chain was retrieved from a study of cytomegalovirus exposure and HLA in healthy donors. Study-level points and caveats: A later analysis reportedly found fewer N-insertions in an Asian-associated ancestry cluster than the approximately 670-donor mean.

With regard to this clone: Its specificity is unknown.

60 Vbeta and 13 Jbeta primers were used in PCR. Sequenced by immunoSEQ multiplex PCR; TCRdb stores in-frame clones only, minus some. The repertoire consists of over 150,000 clones, with just under 80% occurring once and the leading ten covering 1%. Germline V gene data show CDR1 as SGHTA and CDR2 as FQGNSA. V lost 1 base and J 6 bases, leaving 18 bases between the germline ends. This CDR3 is built from 16 residues. The V and J genes are TRBV7-2 and TRBJ1-2; D possibly corresponds to TRBD1 (5 bases). This receptor was obtained from a woman aged 45-65 years in good health and CMV-seropositive. Sequencing was done on a sample of PBMCs. The CDR3: CASSLDEVRVIHGYTF. Written as DNA, the CDR3 is TGTGCCAGCAGCTTAGACGAGGTCAGGGTAATACATGGCTACACCTTC.